This T cell receptor (beta chain) was documented in a study of T cell responses to AZD1222 COVID-19 vaccine. The CDR3 spans 13 residues. Germline V CDR1 and CDR2: SNHLY, FYNNEI. V was shortened by 3 bases and J by 5 bases, with 10 bases between the two germline ends. The protocol was immunoSEQ multiplex PCR, while the TCRdb copy is restricted to in-frame clones and leaves out a portion. The sample contains roughly 100,000 clones, 84% of which appear only once. Sequencing used peripheral blood, obtained on day 0 of AZD1222 vaccination. The genes are TRBV2 and TRBJ1-2; no clear D. The sequence was obtained from an adult in good health. The CDR3 here is CASSDLGVYGYTF. In DNA form, the CDR3 reads TGTGCCAGCAGTGATTTGGGTGTTTATGGCTACACCTTC.